The 13 T cell receptor beta chains given below trace back to one sample, sequenced in a study of T cell responses to AZD1222 COVID-19 vaccine. Produced via immunoSEQ multiplex PCR; TCRdb's table is partial and in-frame only. The sample holds some 120,000 clones, approximately 86% seen once. Here the sequenced sample was peripheral blood, taken on day 0 of AZD1222 vaccination. These receptors were taken from an adult in good health.

The V and J genes are TRBV5-1 and TRBJ1-4; D is possibly TRBD1 (5 bases). Germline values: CDR1 SGHRS, CDR2 YFSETQ. V was pared by 1 base and J by 2 bases, with 12 bases between. The CDR3 loop spans 16 amino acids. The CDR3 DNA follows: TGCGCCAGCAGCTTGTCCGGGGGTCAGACTAATGAAAAACTGTTTTTT. Its translation: CASSLSGGQTNEKLFF.

The chain uses TRBV29-1 and TRBJ1-2; TRBD1 matches at 9 bases. Trimming at V came to 3 bases and at J to 5 bases, leaving 4 bases not matched to a gene. The CDR3 contains 13 residues. CDR1 SQVTM and CDR2 ANQGSEA come from the germline V gene. CDR3 DNA sequence: TGCAGCGTTGACAAGGACAGGGGTTATGGCTACACCTTC. Translating it yields CSVDKDRGYGYTF.

The V gene is TRBV12-3 or TRBV12-4, the J gene TRBJ1-1; D is undetermined. This CDR3 spans 13 amino acids. Trimming took 3 bases from V and 1 from J, leaving 6 bases between them. Here the CDR3 DNA reads TGTGCCAGCAGTTTTCGTTGGAACACTGAAGCTTTCTTT. As protein: CASSFRWNTEAFF.

This CDR3 reads CASSTSDRGLYEQYF. In nucleotides, the CDR3 is TGTGCCAGCTCAACATCCGACAGGGGACTTTACGAGCAGTACTTC. J is TRBJ2-7 and V is TRBV18; 8 bases are shared with TRBD1. Germline CDR1 KGHSH, CDR2 LQKENI. This CDR3 has 15 amino acids. Germline trimming cut 5 bases from V and 4 bases from J; bases unmatched to any gene: 10.

In nucleotides, the CDR3 is TGTGCCAGTAGACGGGACCGGGACAGGGGCACTGAAGCTTTCTTT. Translation gives CASRRDRDRGTEAFF. The chain joins TRBV19 to TRBJ1-1; the match to TRBD1 covers 10 bases. Germline CDR1 and CDR2: LNHDA and SQIVND (reference sequence). The CDR3 sequence is 15 residues long. With V trimmed by 6 bases and J by 4 bases, 8 bases remained unmatched.

V usage is TRBV3-1 (or the pseudogene TRBV3-2) and J usage is TRBJ2-7; D uncertain. Trimming shortened V by 6 bases and J by 7 bases, and 10 bases separated the two germline ends. Germline loops: CDR1 LGHDT, CDR2 YNNKEL (reference sequence). This CDR3 contains 11 residues. CDR3 residues: CASSQTVEQYF. In DNA, the CDR3 is TGTGCCAGCAGTCAAACGGTGGAGCAGTACTTC.

V gene TRBV2 combines with J gene TRBJ2-3; a possible D gene is TRBD2 (6 bases). This CDR3 has 15 residues. Germline lookup yields CDR1 SNHLY and CDR2 FYNNEI. The V gene lost 7 bases and the J gene lost 1 base, with 15 bases spanning the gap. CDR3 nucleotide sequence: TGTGCCAGCACCCTGGGATTAGCGGGCACAGATACGCAGTATTTT. Amino acids: CASTLGLAGTDTQYF.

The V and J genes are TRBV5-5 and TRBJ2-3, with 7 bases that match TRBD1. Unmatched junction bases numbered 6, after V lost 5 bases and J lost 3 bases. This CDR3 is built from 14 residues. CDR1 SGHKS and CDR2 YYEKEE come from the germline V gene (reference sequence). For the CDR3, the DNA is TGTGCCAGCAGAGCCGGGACAGCGACAGATACGCAGTATTTT. This codes for CASRAGTATDTQYF.

This clone was detected many times. The CDR3 DNA reads TGTGCCAGCAGTTTAACTGGAAACACCATATATTTT. The encoded protein is CASSLTGNTIYF. The rearrangement uses TRBV11-2 and TRBJ1-3; D is unresolved. This CDR3 is 12 amino acids long. The V end was cut by 6 bases, the J end by 2 bases, with 5 bases between. Germline V gene sequence: CDR1 SGHAT, CDR2 FQNNGV.

The V call is TRBV28, the J call TRBJ1-5; unclear D gene. This CDR3 region has 14 residues. Germline loops: CDR1 MDHEN, CDR2 SYDVKM. V lost 3 bases to trimming and J lost 3 bases, with 9 bases between them. As DNA, the CDR3 is TGTGCCAGCAGTTTGACCTGGTACAATCAGCCCCAGCATTTT. Protein sequence: CASSLTWYNQPQHF.

The chain recombines TRBV9 with TRBJ2-7, with 9 bases identical to TRBD1. Looked up from germline, CDR1 is SGDLS and CDR2 is YYNGEE. There are 15 residues in the CDR3. With 3 bases clipped from V and 2 bases from J, the junction kept 6 bases outside the gene matches. CDR3 DNA: TGTGCCAGCAGCGGGAGCCGGGACAGGGCCTACGAGCAGTACTTC. Its protein is CASSGSRDRAYEQYF.

The chain links TRBV19 to TRBJ1-5; 7 bases map to TRBD1. The germline V gene has CDR1 LNHDA and CDR2 SQIVND (reference sequence). This CDR3 has 14 residues. V shed 6 bases and J 4 bases; nucleotides not matched to a gene: 6. For the CDR3, the DNA is TGTGCCAGTAGAAGACAGGGAGCAAATCAGCCCCAGCATTTT. Its translation is CASRRQGANQPQHF.

This sequence joins TRBV7-3 and TRBJ2-2; D is undetermined. Germline CDR1 is SGHTA and CDR2 is FQGTGA. The CDR3 totals 12 residues. V dropped 6 bases and J dropped 2 bases, with 4 bases sitting between them. The CDR3 protein is CASRTNTGELFF. DNA of the CDR3: TGTGCCAGCAGGACAAACACCGGGGAGCTGTTTTTT.